The 5 T cell receptor beta chains below come from one sample, sequenced in a study of spatial heterogeneity in lung cancer. TCRdb re-called the 5' RACE reads with MiXCR, one entry per CDR3 protein. The sample includes 35,000 to 45,000 distinct CDR3 sequences, 20% to 25% of them seen just once. Specified time point: blood at routine non-recurrence follow-up after resection. The sample was PBMCs, taken at follow-up. These receptors came from a female donor with early-stage non-small cell lung cancer.

This clonotype was observed a few times. The chain uses TRBV3-1 and TRBJ1-2, with 7 bases fitting TRBD1. The CDR3 has 12 residues. Unmatched junction bases numbered 3, after V lost 4 bases and J lost 7 bases. The germline V gene has CDR1 LGHDT and CDR2 YNNKEL (reference sequence). The chain's CDR3 is CASSPTGFGYTF. CDR3 nucleotides: TGTGCCAGCAGCCCGACAGGGTTTGGCTACACCTTC.

In this sample, this clonotype turned up many times. This chain joins TRBV12-3 or TRBV12-4 and TRBJ1-5; 7 bases map to TRBD1. The CDR3 totals 14 residues. Trimming took 6 bases from V and 3 from J; bases not matched to a gene: 5. The CDR3 protein is CASSPGTVNQPQHF. The CDR3 coding sequence is TGTGCCAGCAGCCCGGGGACAGTCAATCAGCCCCAGCATTTT.

The J gene is TRBJ1-2, the V gene TRBV15; D is possibly TRBD1 (5 bases). The germline CDR1 and CDR2 sequences are LNHNV and YYDKDF (reference sequence). Trimming took 0 bases from V and 1 from J, leaving 9 bases between them. The CDR3 has 15 residues. CDR3 protein: CATSRDIQVNYGYTF. The CDR3 bases are TGTGCCACCAGCAGAGACATACAGGTTAACTATGGCTACACCTTC.

The J gene is TRBJ1-2, the V gene TRBV6-5; D gene unclear. This CDR3 comprises 13 residues. The V gene lost 6 bases and the J gene lost 2 bases, with 10 bases spanning the gap. The germline gives CDR1 MNHEY, CDR2 SVGAGI. This CDR3 reads CASRRHVNYGYTF. CDR3 coding DNA: TGTGCCAGCAGACGTCATGTCAACTATGGCTACACCTTC.

V is TRBV27 and J is TRBJ1-5; TRBD1 matches 11 bases. The germline gives CDR1 MNHEY, CDR2 SMNVEV (reference sequence). The CDR3 sequence is 14 residues long. In nucleotides, the CDR3 is TGTGCGATAGGGACAGGGGGGATGAATCAGCCCCAGCATTTT. This codes for CAIGTGGMNQPQHF.